This passage covers 17 T cell receptor beta chains from one sample sequenced in a study of blood T cell repertoires in COVID-19. TCRdb keeps only in-frame clones here, not all; method: immunoSEQ multiplex PCR. The sample carries roughly 110,000 clones, 80% to 90% recorded once. The material sequenced was peripheral blood. These receptors originate from a man between 35 and 55 years old with acute or convalescent COVID-19.

The rearrangement joins TRBV3-1 (or the pseudogene TRBV3-2) to TRBJ1-5, with a tentative D call TRBD1 (5 bases). Trimming took off 1 base at V and 7 bases at J, with 11 bases between the two ends. This CDR3 comprises 14 residues. Germline values: CDR1 LGHDT, CDR2 YNNKEL (reference sequence). The CDR3 here is CASSQGLRAQPQHF. In DNA, the CDR3 is TGTGCCAGCAGCCAAGGTCTCAGGGCCCAGCCCCAGCATTTT.

V gene TRBV29-1 combines with J gene TRBJ2-7; possible D gene TRBD2, 6 bases. The CDR3 is 13 amino acids. Germline CDR1 reads SQVTM; CDR2 reads ANQGSEA. The germline V and J ends were trimmed by 4 bases and 5 bases, with 15 bases remaining between them. CDR3 sequence: CSVGGNTGDEQYF. DNA of the CDR3: TGCAGCGTTGGGGGCAATACGGGGGACGAGCAGTACTTC.

The V gene is TRBV29-1, the J gene TRBJ2-7, with D unresolved. V was clipped by 7 bases and J by 3 bases, with 13 bases between them. Germline loops: CDR1 SQVTM, CDR2 ANQGSEA. This CDR3 contains 12 residues. The DNA of the CDR3 is TGCAGCGGGGCCCAGAGCCGCTACGAGCAGTACTTC. It is translated as CSGAQSRYEQYF.

This chain joins TRBV19 and TRBJ1-2; TRBD1 agrees at 8 bases. This CDR3 region has 15 residues. The V and J ends lost 3 bases and 8 bases, in that order; junction bases with no gene match: 11. The germline V gene encodes CDR1 LNHDA and CDR2 SQIVND (reference sequence). The CDR3 loop reads CASSIRDVGQGGYTF. CDR3 DNA: TGTGCCAGTAGTATTCGCGACGTCGGACAGGGCGGCTACACCTTC.

V is TRBV29-1 and J is TRBJ2-4, with a possible D match to TRBD1 (6 bases). In germline, CDR1 is SQVTM, CDR2 ANQGSEA. Trimming left V 5 bases short and J 2 bases short, with 10 bases between. The CDR3 consists of 13 residues. The CDR3 sequence: CSVSRDTKNIQYF. The CDR3 nucleotides are TGCAGCGTTTCCCGGGACACCAAAAACATTCAGTACTTC.

V gene TRBV5-1 combines with J gene TRBJ1-4; 8 positions match TRBD1. Per the germline V gene, CDR1 is SGHRS and CDR2 is YFSETQ. After removal of 1 base from V and 4 bases from J, the junction contained 3 bases not matched to a gene. The CDR3 contains 15 residues. This CDR3 is CASSLQTGVNEKLFF. CDR3 coding DNA: TGCGCCAGCAGCTTGCAGACAGGGGTTAATGAAAAACTGTTTTTT.

CDR3 coding DNA: TGTGCCAGCAGTGAATATGCGGGGGCCCGCACAGATACGCAGTATTTT. It codes for CASSEYAGARTDTQYF. The chain has TRBV6-4 and TRBJ2-3; a possible D gene is TRBD2 (7 bases). The V gene lost 3 bases and the J gene lost 1 base, with 14 bases spanning the gap. The V gene's germline CDR1 is MRHNA and CDR2 SNTAGT. The CDR3 consists of 16 residues.

Concerning this clone itself: Other DNA sequences in the sample encode the same CDR3. The V and J genes are TRBV24-1 and TRBJ1-2; TRBD1 aligns across 7 bases. V was clipped by 4 bases and J by 5 bases; unmatched bases: 0. CDR1 and CDR2 (germline): KGHDR, SFDVKD. The CDR3 contains 12 residues. This CDR3 is CATSETGYGYTF. CDR3 coding DNA: TGTGCCACCAGTGAGACAGGGTATGGCTACACCTTC.

The chain has TRBV6-5 and TRBJ1-6, with D tentatively TRBD1 (5 bases). Trimming shortened V by 8 bases and J by 9 bases, and 17 bases separated the two germline ends. This CDR3 region has 14 residues. CDR1 is MNHEY and CDR2 is SVGAGI in the germline V gene. The CDR3 DNA reads as TGTGCCAGCCTAGGTGGGGGAGGCGGTTCACCCCTCCACTTT. Its translation: CASLGGGGGSPLHF.

The chain links TRBV7-9 to TRBJ2-7; no clear D gene. Germline CDR1 SEHNR, CDR2 FQNEAQ (reference sequence). The length of the CDR3 is 12 residues. V was clipped by 3 bases and J by 1 base, with 4 bases between them. The CDR3, as DNA: TGTGCCAGCAGCTTCGGGTCCTACGAGCAGTACTTC. Protein product: CASSFGSYEQYF.

The chain combines TRBV12-3 or TRBV12-4 with TRBJ1-4; D unresolved. The CDR3 sequence is 11 residues long. Trimming removed 5 bases from V and 6 bases from J, with 4 bases in between. In nucleotides, the CDR3 is TGTGCCAGCAGTCTTGATGAAAAACTGTTTTTT. Protein product: CASSLDEKLFF.

The chain is built from TRBV30 and TRBJ1-2; tentative D call: TRBD1 (5 bases). The V end was cut by 7 bases, the J end by 4 bases, with 16 bases between. The germline gives CDR1 GTSNPN, CDR2 SVGIG (reference sequence). The CDR3 sequence is 13 residues long. The CDR3 DNA reads TGTGCCTCGAGGGCAGGGATTATCTATGGCTACACCTTC. It translates to CASRAGIIYGYTF.

The genes are TRBV30 and TRBJ2-1, with TRBD1 matching 8 bases. The CDR3 consists of 12 residues. In germline, CDR1 is GTSNPN, CDR2 SVGIG (reference sequence). J lost 7 bases, V lost 5 bases, and 4 bases had no gene match. Written as DNA, the CDR3 is TGTGCCTGGCAGGGGGCCTTGAATGAGCAGTTCTTC. Encoded protein: CAWQGALNEQFF.

V is TRBV5-1 and J is TRBJ2-7, with 10 bases aligning to TRBD2. This CDR3 contains 17 residues. The germline V gene encodes CDR1 SGHRS and CDR2 YFSETQ. J lost 0 bases, V lost 2 bases, and 8 bases had no gene match. CDR3 sequence reads: CASSFLSTSGVSYEQYF. CDR3 coding DNA: TGCGCCAGCAGCTTCCTATCCACTAGCGGGGTCTCCTACGAGCAGTACTTC. Filled out from reference TRBV5-1 and TRBJ2-7, the complete variable domain reads KAGVTQTPRYLIKTRGQQVTLSCSPISGHRSVSWYQQTPGQGLQFLFEYFSETQRNKGNFPGRFSGRQFSNSRSEMNVSTLELGDSALYLCASSFLSTSGVSYEQYFGPGTRLTVT.

The J gene is TRBJ1-4, the V gene TRBV7-2; 7 nucleotides match TRBD1. Germline V lookup: CDR1 SGHTA, CDR2 FQGNSA. The length of the CDR3 is 15 residues. The V segment lost 5 bases and the J segment 6 bases; nucleotides outside the gene matches: 9. The CDR3 region is CASSPQQGPYEKLFF. Written as DNA, the CDR3 is TGTGCCAGCAGCCCCCAACAGGGGCCCTATGAAAAACTGTTTTTT.

The chain has TRBV7-2 and TRBJ2-3; 9 nucleotides match TRBD2. With V trimmed by 0 bases and J by 8 bases, 6 bases remained unmatched. The CDR3 has 15 amino acids. Germline V gene data show CDR1 as SGHTA and CDR2 as FQGNSA. CDR3 coding DNA: TGTGCCAGCAGCTTAGCGGGACTAGCCGTTGGTACGCAGTATTTT. Protein product: CASSLAGLAVGTQYF.

The rearrangement uses TRBV9 and TRBJ2-1; D is possibly TRBD2 (5 bases). Trimming took off 0 bases at V and 11 bases at J, with 12 bases between the two ends. This CDR3 is built from 13 residues. Germline-derived CDR1 and CDR2 are SGDLS and YYNGEE. The CDR3 DNA reads TGTGCCAGCAGCGTAGAGGGAGCGGAGCAGCAGTTCTTC. Protein: CASSVEGAEQQFF.